A single sample is the source of the 22 T cell receptor beta chains below, sequenced in a study of T-cell memory formation after mild COVID-19. TCRdb passed the 5' RACE reads through MiXCR, listing each CDR3 protein once. The sample has around 130,000 distinct CDR3 sequences; 13% to 15% are singletons. The sample consisted of PBMCs or a T cell subset sorted from them (not recorded which). The receptors were sampled from an adult woman who had mild COVID-19 (a few samples of this study predate the infection). Cell type and time point are not known.

The chain joins TRBV7-8 to TRBJ2-3; 9 bases match TRBD1. V trimming: 5 bases; J trimming: 6 bases; junction bases outside the gene matches: 3. Germline V gene data show CDR1 as SGHVS and CDR2 as FQNEAQ. This CDR3 comprises 13 residues. This CDR3 is CASSQDRGDTQYF. DNA for the CDR3: TGTGCCAGCAGCCAGGACAGGGGTGATACGCAGTATTTT.

This clonotype was recorded at least ten times. V and J are TRBV27 and TRBJ2-1, with 9 bases identical to TRBD2. The CDR3 is made up of 14 amino acids. The germline V gene has CDR1 MNHEY and CDR2 SMNVEV (reference sequence). Losses at the gene ends were 8 bases for V and 4 bases for J; bases not matched to a gene: 6. CDR3 in DNA: TGTGCCAGCCGGGCGGGAGGGCTATACAATGAGCAGTTCTTC. Translated, it gives CASRAGGLYNEQFF.

This clonotype has at least ten counts. The rearrangement links TRBV7-9 to TRBJ2-1, with 7 bases fitting TRBD2. There are 13 residues in the CDR3. Germline CDR1 is SEHNR and CDR2 is FQNEAQ (reference sequence). Trimming took 5 bases from V and 14 from J; bases not matched to a gene: 12. The CDR3 sequence is CASSPSESGMKFF. CDR3 DNA: TGTGCCAGCAGCCCTAGTGAGAGCGGGATGAAGTTCTTC.

V and J are TRBV6-6 and TRBJ1-1, with 12 bases aligning to TRBD1. CDR1 is MNHNY, CDR2 SVGAGI, per germline (reference sequence). Trimming took 4 bases from V and 11 from J; bases not matched to a gene: 11. This CDR3 spans 15 amino acids. The CDR3 sequence: CASSSEGTGGFSAFF. As DNA, the CDR3 is TGTGCCAGCAGTTCCGAGGGGACAGGGGGCTTTTCGGCTTTCTTT.

This clonotype was detected a few times. The chain links TRBV7-9 to TRBJ1-2; D is possibly TRBD1 (6 bases). There are 18 residues in the CDR3. In germline, CDR1 is SEHNR, CDR2 FQNEAQ (reference sequence). With 4 bases removed from V and 2 bases from J, the gap between germline ends came to 23 bases. CDR3 region: CASSSSRDPGAENYGYTF. The CDR3 DNA reads TGTGCCAGCAGCTCATCGCGGGACCCAGGGGCGGAGAACTATGGCTACACCTTC.

Remarks on this clonotype: The CDR3 does not end in the conserved phenylalanine or tryptophan, so this is likely a read error. J is TRBJ2-1 and V is TRBV15, with D perhaps assigned TRBD1 or TRBD2 (5 bases each). The CDR3 is 17 amino acids. Trimming pared 0 bases from V and 6 bases from J, leaving 18 bases between. CDR1 and CDR2 (germline): LNHNV, YYDKDF (reference sequence). The chain's CDR3 is CATSRDLGRVGGNEQFL. In DNA form, the CDR3 reads TGTGCCACCAGCAGAGATTTGGGCAGGGTAGGAGGCAATGAGCAGTTCTTA.

The chain has TRBV5-1 and TRBJ2-2; D is uncertain. CDR1 SGHRS and CDR2 YFSETQ come from the germline V gene. CDR3 length: 12 residues. V dropped 5 bases and J dropped 2 bases, with 4 bases sitting between them. CDR3 loop: CASRTNTGELFF. CDR3 DNA: TGCGCCAGCAGGACAAACACCGGGGAGCTGTTTTTT.

This clonotype was observed a few times. The rearrangement uses TRBV5-6 and TRBJ2-4; unclear D gene. The ends were cut back, 4 bases at V and 7 bases at J, with 15 bases in the middle. CDR1 is SGHDT and CDR2 is YYEEEE in the germline V gene. CDR3 length: 14 amino acids. CDR3 loop: CASSLAAAWNIQYF. Here the CDR3 DNA reads TGTGCCAGCAGCCTCGCAGCCGCCTGGAACATTCAGTACTTC.

The chain carries TRBV2 and TRBJ1-1; 8 nucleotides agree with TRBD1. The ends lost 2 bases at V and 3 bases at J; junction bases unmatched: 5. This CDR3 comprises 15 residues. In germline, CDR1 is SNHLY, CDR2 FYNNEI. The DNA for the CDR3 is TGTGCCAGCAGTGAACCAGGGGGCCCGTACACTGAAGCTTTCTTT. The encoded protein is CASSEPGGPYTEAFF. Full variable domain (rest looked up from reference TRBV2 and TRBJ1-1): EPEVTQTPSHQVTQMGQEVILRCVPISNHLYFYWYRQILGQKVEFLVSFYNNEISEKSEIFDDQFSVERPDGSNFTLKIRSTKLEDSAMYFCASSEPGGPYTEAFFGQGTRLTVV.

The chain is built from TRBV20-1 and TRBJ2-3, with TRBD1 matching 8 bases. With V trimmed by 5 bases and J by 4 bases, 5 bases remained unmatched. The CDR3 has 13 residues. Germline V gene data show CDR1 as DFQATT and CDR2 as SNEGSKA (reference sequence). CDR3 nucleotide sequence: TGCAGTGCTCTTGGGACAGGCCCAGATACGCAGTATTTT. Its translation is CSALGTGPDTQYF.

Ten or more counts support this clonotype. This chain connects TRBV4-1 to TRBJ2-7; D call uncertain. Germline CDR1 and CDR2: MGHRA and YSYEKL. V lost 1 base and J 0 bases, leaving 4 bases between the germline ends. The CDR3 is 13 residues long. The CDR3 coding sequence is TGCGCCAGCAGCCAAGGCAGCTCCTACGAGCAGTACTTC. Amino acid sequence: CASSQGSSYEQYF.

The CDR3 region has the DNA TGTGCCAGTAGAGGAGGGGGCGACTATGGCTACACCTTC. Translation: CASRGGGDYGYTF. The chain links TRBV19 to TRBJ1-2; 7 bases match TRBD1. The CDR3 totals 13 residues. The germline V gene encodes CDR1 LNHDA and CDR2 SQIVND (reference sequence). With V trimmed by 6 bases and J by 3 bases, 4 bases remained unmatched.

A few counts support this clonotype. This chain connects TRBV12-3 or TRBV12-4 to TRBJ2-1; D not resolved. The ends were cut back, 10 bases at V and 1 base at J, with 11 bases in the middle. This CDR3 comprises 13 residues. This CDR3 reads CATYRGSYNEQFF. In DNA form, the CDR3 reads TGTGCCACCTACAGAGGATCCTACAATGAGCAGTTCTTC.

This clonotype was seen many times. The J gene is TRBJ2-7, the V gene TRBV27; D gene unclear. V was clipped by 7 bases and J by 4 bases, with 17 bases between them. The CDR3 length is 14 residues. The germline V gene encodes CDR1 MNHEY and CDR2 SMNVEV (reference sequence). The CDR3 DNA sequence: TGTGCCAGCAAGGGCAGACAAGGAACATACGAGCAGTACTTC. Protein product: CASKGRQGTYEQYF.

This clonotype was counted between two and nine times. The rearrangement uses TRBV3-1 and TRBJ2-1; D is uncertain. The CDR3 runs to 11 residues. Germline V lookup: CDR1 LGHDT, CDR2 YNNKEL (reference sequence). V gave up 5 bases and J gave up 5 bases, with 4 bases separating them. CDR3 residues: CASSINNEQFF. The CDR3 region has the DNA TGTGCCAGCAGCATCAACAATGAGCAGTTCTTC.

This clonotype was seen a handful of times. The chain recombines TRBV28 with TRBJ2-7; D not resolved. The CDR3 totals 14 residues. Germline V CDR1 and CDR2: MDHEN, SYDVKM. The V and J ends lost 5 bases and 3 bases respectively, with 14 bases between them. CDR3 in amino acids: CASSPLTDYYEQYF. The DNA for the CDR3 is TGTGCCAGCAGTCCTCTGACTGATTACTACGAGCAGTACTTC.

This clonotype turned up a few times. The rearrangement uses TRBV5-1 and TRBJ2-7, with 10 bases aligning to TRBD1. The CDR3 loop spans 14 amino acids. Germline-derived CDR1 and CDR2 are SGHRS and YFSETQ. With V trimmed by 4 bases and J by 4 bases, 5 bases remained unmatched. The CDR3 sequence is CASSIGQGDYEQYF. DNA for the CDR3: TGCGCCAGCAGCATCGGACAGGGGGATTACGAGCAGTACTTC.

The rearrangement uses TRBV7-9 and TRBJ2-1; no clear D. Trimming cost V 6 bases and J 4 bases, with 10 bases left between them. The germline gives CDR1 SEHNR, CDR2 FQNEAQ (reference sequence). CDR3 length: 13 amino acids. For the CDR3, the DNA is TGTGCCAGCAGGTCCGGGCGGTACAATGAGCAGTTCTTC. Amino acid sequence: CASRSGRYNEQFF.

The chain uses TRBV7-9 and TRBJ2-2, with D tentatively TRBD1 (6 bases). Trimming cost V 2 bases and J 4 bases, with 14 bases left between them. The CDR3 spans 16 residues. The germline V gene encodes CDR1 SEHNR and CDR2 FQNEAQ (reference sequence). DNA of the CDR3: TGTGCCAGCAGCTTAAGTACAGGGTACCCCACCGGGGAGCTGTTTTTT. As protein: CASSLSTGYPTGELFF. Combining the CDR3 with reference TRBV7-9 and TRBJ2-2 gives the whole variable domain DTGVSQNPRHKITKRGQNVTFRCDPISEHNRLYWYRQTLGQGPEFLTYFQNEAQLEKSRLLSDRFSAERPKGSFSTLEIQRTEQGDSAMYLCASSLSTGYPTGELFFGEGSRLTVL.

V usage is TRBV30 and J usage is TRBJ1-5; the D is unclear. This CDR3 comprises 12 residues. Trimming stripped 3 bases from V and 6 bases from J, with 9 bases between. Germline CDR1 and CDR2: GTSNPN and SVGIG (reference sequence). Here the CDR3 DNA reads TGTGCCTGGAGCCCCAAGGGTCAGCCCCAGCATTTT. Amino acid sequence: CAWSPKGQPQHF.

This clonotype appeared a few times. The chain links TRBV24-1 to TRBJ2-4; TRBD1 matches 7 bases. Trimming at V came to 4 bases and at J to 4 bases, leaving 3 bases not matched to a gene. The CDR3 has 14 amino acids. Germline V gives CDR1 KGHDR, CDR2 SFDVKD. CDR3 residues: CATSDPGQKNIQYF. CDR3 in DNA: TGTGCCACCAGTGACCCGGGACAGAAAAACATTCAGTACTTC.

This clonotype turned up a few times. The chain couples TRBV15 to TRBJ2-7; D perhaps matches TRBD1 (5 bases). V was cut by 5 bases and J by 2 bases, with 13 bases left in between. Germline V gene data show CDR1 as LNHNV and CDR2 as YYDKDF (reference sequence). This CDR3 has 14 residues. In nucleotides, the CDR3 is TGTGCCACCAGCGGTCCTTTGGGGCCCTACGAGCAGTACTTC. Its protein product is CATSGPLGPYEQYF.